This TCR beta chain was identified in a study of OX40 agonist ivuxolimab in advanced cancers. General study points: Part of the nonresponder group also had normalized T-cell clonal expansion that was low. The mean number of expanded clones was higher in CD8+ T cells than in CD4+. CD4+ and CD8+ T cells in blood underwent clonal expansion by week 6 at 0.1 to 3.0 mg/kg.

Comment on this clone: Its antigen is not identified.

CDR1 is MGHRA and CDR2 is YSYEKL in the germline V gene. There are 16 residues in the CDR3. V shed 0 bases and J 6 bases; nucleotides not matched to a gene: 10. Generated by immunoSEQ multiplex PCR, the TCRdb table keeps only in-frame clones and is missing some. The sample includes 70,000 to 90,000 clones, roughly nine tenths of them seen just once. The material sequenced was CD4+ or CD8+ T cells sorted from blood, taken in a trial of the OX40 agonist ivuxolimab. The TCR sequence derives from an adult with an advanced solid tumor such as melanoma, head and neck, liver or kidney cancer. This chain links TRBV4-1 with TRBJ2-7, with 8 bases matching TRBD2. CDR3 in amino acids: CASSQDRGGLSGEQYF. The CDR3 nucleotides are TGCGCCAGCAGCCAAGATCGGGGGGGTCTCTCGGGCGAGCAGTACTTC.